The 31 T cell receptor beta chains reported below all come from one sample, sequenced in a study of blood T cell repertoires in COVID-19. Only in-frame clones appear in the TCRdb table, and some are missing; sequencing was by immunoSEQ multiplex PCR. The sample shows 300,000 to 350,000 clones, 80% to 90% of them seen only once. The sequenced sample was PBMCs or T cells enriched from blood (not recorded which). The receptor set was obtained from a young woman who had recovered from COVID-19.

The chain links TRBV28 to TRBJ2-1; the D gene is possibly TRBD2 (7 bases). CDR3 length: 15 amino acids. V lost 2 bases and J 2 bases, leaving 10 bases between the germline ends. Per the germline V gene, CDR1 is MDHEN and CDR2 is SYDVKM. The CDR3 DNA sequence: TGTGCCAGCAGTTTAGCGGGGGACACCTACAATGAGCAGTTCTTC. Its protein is CASSLAGDTYNEQFF. Full variable domain (missing parts from reference TRBV28 and TRBJ2-1): DVKVTQSSRYLVKRTGEKVFLECVQDMDHENMFWYRQDPGLGLRLIYFSYDVKMKEKGDIPEGYSVSREKKERFSLILESASTNQTSMYLCASSLAGDTYNEQFFGPGTRLTVL.

V is TRBV28 and J is TRBJ1-5; 8 nucleotides line up with TRBD1. The CDR3 is 12 amino acids. With 7 bases clipped from V and 7 bases from J, the junction kept 3 bases outside the gene matches. The germline V gene encodes CDR1 MDHEN and CDR2 SYDVKM. In nucleotides, the CDR3 is TGTGCCAGCACTCAGGGGGCACAGCCCCAGCATTTT. It yields the protein CASTQGAQPQHF.

The chain is built from TRBV5-1 and TRBJ2-2; the D gene is possibly TRBD1 (6 bases). Per the germline V gene, CDR1 is SGHRS and CDR2 is YFSETQ. The CDR3 sequence is 13 residues long. V was pared by 7 bases and J by 5 bases, with 12 bases between. The CDR3 protein is CASGKQGTGELFF. For the CDR3, the DNA is TGCGCCAGCGGAAAACAGGGAACCGGGGAGCTGTTTTTT.

The rearrangement links TRBV5-1 to TRBJ2-5; a weak D match, TRBD2 (6 bases). V was trimmed by 0 bases and J by 4 bases, leaving 16 bases between them. The germline V gene encodes CDR1 SGHRS and CDR2 YFSETQ. This CDR3 is 16 amino acids long. The CDR3 bases are TGCGCCAGCAGCTTGGCCGGGGTAGGGCGGGGAGAGACCCAGTACTTC. Encoded protein: CASSLAGVGRGETQYF.

Concerning this clone itself: The junction shows a germline mismatch at one end, possibly a read error. Additional DNA sequences in this sample encode the identical CDR3. V gene TRBV11-2 combines with J gene TRBJ2-3; 9 bases line up with TRBD1. This CDR3 comprises 14 residues. Germline loops: CDR1 SGHAT, CDR2 FQNNGV. CDR3 in amino acids: CASSLDRGSDTQYF. DNA for the CDR3: TGTGCCAGCAGCCTAGACAGGGGGTCAGATACGCAGTATTTT. Complete variable domain (other parts from reference TRBV11-2 and TRBJ2-3): EAGVAQSPRYKIIEKRQSVAFWCNPISGHATLYWYQQILGQGPKLLIQFQNNGVVDDSQLPKDRFSAERLKGVDSTLKIQPAKLEDSAVYLCASSLDRGSDTQYFGPGTRLTVL.

This clone was seen a handful of times. J is TRBJ2-7 and V is TRBV5-1; D remains unclear. Germline CDR1 and CDR2: SGHRS and YFSETQ. This CDR3 has 15 residues. Trimming took off 5 bases at V and 7 bases at J, with 22 bases between the two ends. CDR3 amino acids: CASRVWRNEIEEQYF. The CDR3 DNA is TGCGCCAGCAGGGTCTGGCGGAACGAAATTGAAGAGCAGTACTTC.

CDR3 sequence (DNA): TGCGCCAGCAGCTTGGTATCTGGCGGGAGCGGCACTGAAGCTTTCTTT. The encoded protein is CASSLVSGGSGTEAFF. This rearrangement joins TRBV5-1 to TRBJ1-1; no clear D. The CDR3 runs 16 residues. The germline CDR1 and CDR2 sequences are SGHRS and YFSETQ. V was pared by 0 bases and J by 4 bases, with 16 bases between.

The chain carries TRBV6-6 and TRBJ1-6, with 10 nucleotides matching TRBD1. From germline, CDR1 is MNHNY and CDR2 SVGAGI (reference sequence). This CDR3 is 19 amino acids long. With V trimmed by 5 bases and J by 10 bases, 20 bases remained unmatched. CDR3 DNA: TGTGCCAGCAGTCGCCGACAGGGGGCGAGTCCGTTGATTGGATCACCCCTCCACTTT. Amino acid sequence: CASSRRQGASPLIGSPLHF.

In its sample, this clone was seen once. The chain couples TRBV28 to TRBJ2-1, with 7 nucleotides matching TRBD2. Per germline, CDR1 MDHEN and CDR2 SYDVKM. This CDR3 contains 16 residues. V lost 6 bases and J lost 5; bases outside the gene matches: 13. The CDR3 coding sequence is TGTGCCAGCAGCCAGGCCGGGACTACTCCCGACAATGAGCAGTTCTTC. Translating gives CASSQAGTTPDNEQFF.

The chain combines TRBV9 with TRBJ1-1; a possible D gene is TRBD1 (5 bases). Trimming pared 7 bases from V and 1 base from J, leaving 11 bases between. The length of the CDR3 is 13 residues. CDR1 SGDLS and CDR2 YYNGEE come from the germline V gene. Written as DNA, the CDR3 is TGTGCCAGCGCCTCCGGGGGGAACACTGAAGCTTTCTTT. It specifies CASASGGNTEAFF. The full variable domain, in which reference TRBV9 and TRBJ1-1 provide the parts outside the CDR3, is DSGVTQTPKHLITATGQRVTLRCSPRSGDLSVYWYQQSLDQGLQFLIQYYNGEERAKGNILERFSAQQFPDLHSELNLSSLELGDSALYFCASASGGNTEAFFGQGTRLTVV.

Written as DNA, the CDR3 is TGTGCCAGCAGGGGGACAGGGGGAAGGAATAATTCACCCCTCCACTTT. Amino acid sequence: CASRGTGGRNNSPLHF. The chain recombines TRBV2 with TRBJ1-6; the match to TRBD1 covers 11 bases. Germline CDR1 reads SNHLY; CDR2 reads FYNNEI. The CDR3 totals 16 residues. V gave up 6 bases and J gave up 5 bases; unmatched junction bases: 6. Filled out from reference TRBV2 and TRBJ1-6, the complete variable domain reads EPEVTQTPSHQVTQMGQEVILRCVPISNHLYFYWYRQILGQKVEFLVSFYNNEISEKSEIFDDQFSVERPDGSNFTLKIRSTKLEDSAMYFCASRGTGGRNNSPLHFGNGTRLTVT.

The chain joins TRBV27 to TRBJ2-4, with 7 bases identical to TRBD2. The germline V gene has CDR1 MNHEY and CDR2 SMNVEV (reference sequence). This CDR3 region has 13 residues. V dropped 3 bases and J dropped 7; count of bases not matched to a gene: 3. CDR3 protein: CASSFPGGNIQYF. In DNA, the CDR3 is TGTGCCAGCAGTTTTCCCGGGGGGAACATTCAGTACTTC.

This clone was seen once. V usage is TRBV27 and J usage is TRBJ1-5; tentative D call: TRBD1 (5 bases). The germline V and J ends were trimmed by 0 bases and 3 bases, with 12 bases remaining between them. There are 16 residues in the CDR3. The germline CDR1 and CDR2 sequences are MNHEY and SMNVEV (reference sequence). CDR3 coding DNA: TGTGCCAGCAGTTTATCCGCCAGGGCCTCCAATCAGCCCCAGCATTTT. It yields the protein CASSLSARASNQPQHF.

The table lists this clone with a count of one. The rearrangement links TRBV6-5 to TRBJ2-7, with 7 bases lining up with TRBD1. The ends lost 4 bases at V and 5 bases at J; junction bases unmatched: 11. The CDR3 covers 15 residues. Germline V lookup: CDR1 MNHEY, CDR2 SVGAGI. The CDR3 DNA is TGTGCCAGCAGTTCGCCAGCCGGGACAGCCCACGAGCAGTACTTC. This gives the protein CASSSPAGTAHEQYF.

The rearrangement joins TRBV28 to TRBJ2-1; 7 bases line up with TRBD1. There are 13 residues in the CDR3. V shed 3 bases, J shed 12 bases, and the junction held 8 bases outside the gene matches. Germline CDR1 is MDHEN and CDR2 is SYDVKM. CDR3 nucleotides: TGTGCCAGCAGTTTGATTGACAGGGAGAGGCAGTTCTTC. Protein: CASSLIDRERQFF.

The chain links TRBV28 to TRBJ1-5, with D possibly being TRBD1 (6 bases). Between the trimmed V and J ends, which lost 6 bases and 0 bases, there was a span of 12 bases. Germline V gene lookup returns CDR1 MDHEN and CDR2 SYDVKM. The length of the CDR3 is 15 residues. This CDR3 reads CASRRTDYSNQPQHF. The CDR3 region has the DNA TGTGCCAGCAGACGGACAGATTATAGCAATCAGCCCCAGCATTTT.

The J gene is TRBJ2-1, the V gene TRBV28; TRBD2 matches at 9 bases. The CDR3 runs to 19 residues. Germline V gene data show CDR1 as MDHEN and CDR2 as SYDVKM. The V and J ends lost 5 bases and 8 bases, in that order; junction bases with no gene match: 22. For the CDR3, the DNA is TGTGCCAGCAGTACCGAGGTGGGACGCGGGGGGGCGATTATAGATGAGCAGTTCTTC. Its protein is CASSTEVGRGGAIIDEQFF.

The chain uses TRBV4-3 and TRBJ1-6; tentatively, D is TRBD1 (6 bases). There are 16 residues in the CDR3. The V gene lost 0 bases and the J gene lost 8 bases, with 14 bases spanning the gap. The germline gives CDR1 LGHNA, CDR2 YSLEER. Here the CDR3 reads CASSQEGGLIDSPLHF. The CDR3 nucleotides are TGCGCCAGCAGCCAAGAAGGGGGATTAATAGATTCACCCCTCCACTTT.

The chain is built from TRBV9 and TRBJ2-1; the match to TRBD2 covers 14 bases. The CDR3 extends over 16 amino acids. Per the germline V gene, CDR1 is SGDLS and CDR2 is YYNGEE. V dropped 3 bases and J dropped 4; count of bases not matched to a gene: 3. Here the CDR3 DNA reads TGTGCCAGCAGCGCTCGACTAGCGGGGGGGTACAATGAGCAGTTCTTC. Amino acids: CASSARLAGGYNEQFF.

This clone was recorded once. This chain links TRBV28 with TRBJ2-6, with TRBD2 as a possible D gene (5 bases). The CDR3 has 14 residues. Trimming removed 5 bases at V and 0 bases at J, with 5 bases between. CDR1 is MDHEN and CDR2 is SYDVKM in the germline V gene. The CDR3 sequence is CASSRGSGANVLTF. CDR3 sequence (DNA): TGTGCCAGCAGTCGGGGCTCTGGGGCCAACGTCCTGACTTTC. Drawing the rest from reference TRBV28 and TRBJ2-6, the complete variable domain is DVKVTQSSRYLVKRTGEKVFLECVQDMDHENMFWYRQDPGLGLRLIYFSYDVKMKEKGDIPEGYSVSREKKERFSLILESASTNQTSMYLCASSRGSGANVLTFGAGSRLTVL.

J is TRBJ1-4 and V is TRBV19; no clear D gene. The CDR3 loop spans 15 amino acids. Germline CDR1 is LNHDA and CDR2 is SQIVND (reference sequence). Trimming stripped 4 bases from V and 4 bases from J, with 13 bases between. For the CDR3, the DNA is TGTGCCAGTAGTAGGAGGGCCCGCCTTAATGAAAAACTGTTTTTT. Its protein product is CASSRRARLNEKLFF.

This clone was counted once. The chain has TRBV25-1 and TRBJ1-6; D not certain. Per the germline V gene, CDR1 is MGHDK and CDR2 is SYGVNS. Trimming shortened V by 5 bases and J by 0 bases, and 14 bases separated the two germline ends. The CDR3 consists of 17 residues. CDR3 nucleotides: TGTGCCAGCAGTAACCGGTCCCTAAGCTCCTATAATTCACCCCTCCACTTT. This translates into CASSNRSLSSYNSPLHF.

The chain employs TRBV7-9 and TRBJ2-2, with a possible D match to TRBD1 (7 bases). This CDR3 spans 16 amino acids. V was cut by 5 bases and J by 3 bases, with 16 bases left in between. CDR1 is SEHNR, CDR2 FQNEAQ, per germline (reference sequence). The CDR3 sequence is CASSLEGRGDTGELFF. The CDR3 DNA reads as TGTGCCAGCAGCCTAGAGGGCAGGGGGGACACCGGGGAGCTGTTTTTT.

CDR3 in DNA: TGTGCCAGCAGCTCCCGAGGACAGTCGGGCTCCTACGAGCAGTACTTC. Amino acid sequence: CASSSRGQSGSYEQYF. The chain carries TRBV7-9 and TRBJ2-7, with a weak D call TRBD1 (6 bases). Trimming took off 4 bases at V and 0 bases at J, with 16 bases between the two ends. Germline lookup yields CDR1 SEHNR and CDR2 FQNEAQ (reference sequence). The CDR3 totals 16 residues.

This clone occurred a few times. CDR3 region: CASSYQTDTEAFF. CDR3 nucleotide sequence: TGTGCCAGCAGTTACCAGACTGACACTGAAGCTTTCTTT. This chain links TRBV6-5 with TRBJ1-1; D unresolved. Per the germline V gene, CDR1 is MNHEY and CDR2 is SVGAGI. The ends were cut back, 2 bases at V and 3 bases at J, with 7 bases in the middle. The CDR3 contains 13 residues.

V and J are TRBV7-2 and TRBJ1-1, with a tentative D call TRBD1 (6 bases). Looked up from germline, CDR1 is SGHTA and CDR2 is FQGNSA. V lost 0 bases to trimming and J lost 0 bases, with 8 bases between them. This CDR3 spans 15 amino acids. The CDR3 loop is CASSLAGTLNTEAFF. As DNA, the CDR3 is TGTGCCAGCAGCTTAGCCGGGACACTGAACACTGAAGCTTTCTTT.

This rearrangement joins TRBV7-9 to TRBJ2-2; 8 bases agree with TRBD2. The J segment lost 5 bases and the V segment lost 11 bases, leaving 10 bases of the junction unmatched. This CDR3 is built from 14 residues. Germline values: CDR1 SEHNR, CDR2 FQNEAQ (reference sequence). Written as DNA, the CDR3 is TGTGCCGTGTCTACAGCGGGAGCTACCGGGGAGCTGTTTTTT. It codes for CAVSTAGATGELFF. Supplemented by reference TRBV7-9 and TRBJ2-2, the full variable domain reads DTGVSQNPRHKITKRGQNVTFRCDPISEHNRLYWYRQTLGQGPEFLTYFQNEAQLEKSRLLSDRFSAERPKGSFSTLEIQRTEQGDSAMYLCAVSTAGATGELFFGEGSRLTVL.

J is TRBJ2-6 and V is TRBV5-1, with D hard to call. The germline V gene has CDR1 SGHRS and CDR2 YFSETQ. V gave up 4 bases and J gave up 2 bases, with 7 bases separating them. The CDR3 is 14 amino acids. DNA of the CDR3: TGCGCCAGCAGCCTCGGTCCTGGGGCCAACGTCCTGACTTTC. Translating it yields CASSLGPGANVLTF.

This chain connects TRBV4-2 to TRBJ2-7; TRBD1 aligns across 10 bases. The CDR3 contains 16 residues. V was clipped by 3 bases and J by 1 base; unmatched bases: 6. Per germline, CDR1 LGHNA and CDR2 YNFKEQ. The CDR3 coding sequence is TGTGCCAGCAGCCAGATTGGGGGACAGGGGTCCTACGAGCAGTACTTC. Its translation: CASSQIGGQGSYEQYF.

The rearrangement joins TRBV18 to TRBJ2-2; 8 bases agree with TRBD1. The CDR3 consists of 15 residues. CDR1 is KGHSH and CDR2 is LQKENI in the germline V gene. V lost 6 bases, J lost 5 bases, and 8 bases stayed unmatched. The CDR3 spells CASSPNRGMTGELFF. CDR3 DNA: TGTGCCAGCTCCCCAAACAGGGGGATGACCGGGGAGCTGTTTTTT.

The chain uses TRBV10-3 and TRBJ1-4; 8 bases map to TRBD1. With 0 bases clipped from V and 6 bases from J, the junction kept 6 bases outside the gene matches. The CDR3 is 16 residues long. Germline-derived CDR1 and CDR2 are ENHRY and SYGVKD. The CDR3 reads CAISESAGGLDEKLFF. In nucleotides, the CDR3 is TGTGCCATCAGTGAGTCGGCAGGGGGCTTAGATGAAAAACTGTTTTTT.